A selection of T cell receptor beta chains follows, all from one sample in a study of cytomegalovirus exposure and HLA in healthy donors. Using immunoSEQ multiplex PCR, the repertoire was profiled, and TCRdb retains in-frame clones only, with some absent. This sample carries roughly 130,000 clones, under 85% of them seen once, and the ten largest clones take 1.7%. The sequenced sample consisted of PBMCs. The receptor set was obtained from a boy between 5 and 17 years old in good health and CMV-seronegative. Each CDR3 is given with its conserved first and last residue. The D gene is left open where the match is weak. Clone size is given for some rows only: seen once, a few or many times, or a class if the clone is expanded.

abundance	v_gene	d_gene	j_gene	CDR3aa	CDR3nt
.	TRBV27	.	TRBJ2-6	CASTKGVSGANVLTF	TGTGCCAGCACCAAGGGGGTGTCCGGGGCCAACGTCCTGACTTTC
.	TRBV11-3	TRBD2	TRBJ2-1	CASSFGTSGYNEQFF	TGTGCCAGCAGCTTCGGGACTAGCGGCTACAATGAGCAGTTCTTC
.	TRBV7-8	.	TRBJ1-6	CASSLEFLWGLPNSPLHF	TGTGCCAGCAGCTTAGAGTTTTTATGGGGACTGCCCAATTCACCCCTCCACTTT
.	TRBV7-9	TRBD1	TRBJ2-6	CASSLVSRGQAGANVLTF	TGTGCCAGCAGCTTAGTGAGCAGGGGGCAAGCTGGGGCCAACGTCCTGACTTTC
.	TRBV7-9	.	TRBJ1-1	CASSREGNTNTEAFF	TGTGCCAGCAGCCGCGAGGGTAACACGAACACTGAAGCTTTCTTT
.	TRBV7-3	TRBD1	TRBJ2-4	CASSSGTGGLAKNIQYF	TGTGCCAGCAGCAGTGGGACAGGGGGTTTGGCCAAAAACATTCAGTACTTC
.	TRBV6-1	TRBD2	TRBJ2-1	CASSLAGGYNEQFF	TGTGCCAGCAGTCTAGCGGGAGGGTACAATGAGCAGTTCTTC
many	TRBV28	.	TRBJ1-5	CASSLRQTRNQPQHF	TGTGCCAGCAGTTTAAGGCAGACACGCAATCAGCCCCAGCATTTT
.	TRBV2	TRBD2	TRBJ2-1	CASSEMFSSGGVNEQFF	TGTGCCAGCAGTGAGATGTTTTCTAGCGGGGGGGTTAATGAGCAGTTCTTC
.	TRBV29-1	TRBD1	TRBJ1-2	CSVESMTGNYGYTF	TGCAGCGTTGAATCTATGACAGGGAACTATGGCTACACCTTC
.	TRBV15	.	TRBJ2-7	CATTSPGETYEQYF	TGTGCCACCACCTCACCTGGAGAAACCTACGAGCAGTACTTC
.	TRBV6-5	.	TRBJ2-2	CASSYSRFLGELFF	TGTGCCAGCAGTTACTCGAGGTTCCTCGGGGAGCTGTTTTTT
.	TRBV14	TRBD1	TRBJ2-7	CASSQERGTGYYEQYF	TGTGCCAGCAGCCAAGAAAGGGGGACAGGCTACTACGAGCAGTACTTC
once	TRBV15	TRBD1	TRBJ2-7	CATSKALGTGVNEQYF	TGTGCCACCAGCAAGGCATTGGGGACAGGGGTGAACGAGCAGTACTTC
.	TRBV7-3	.	TRBJ1-2	CASSLRGDTGYGYTF	TGTGCCAGCAGCTTAAGAGGGGACACCGGCTATGGCTACACCTTC
.	TRBV21-1	.	TRBJ2-4	CASSKEGGEVSKTNIQYF	TGTGCCAGCAGCAAAGAAGGAGGGGAGGTTTCCAAAACAAACATTCAGTACTTC
.	TRBV7-2	.	TRBJ2-4	CASRAQGGIQYF	TGTGCCAGCAGAGCACAGGGTGGCATTCAGTACTTC
few	TRBV5-1	.	TRBJ2-7	CASSSNYEQYF	TGCGCCAGCAGCTCTAATTACGAGCAGTACTTC
.	TRBV9	TRBD1	TRBJ1-6	CASSRQGNSPLHF	TGTGCCAGCAGCAGACAGGGAAATTCACCCCTCCACTTT
.	TRBV5-1	TRBD2	TRBJ2-7	CASSYLAASSYEQYF	TGCGCCAGCAGTTACCTAGCGGCGAGCTCCTACGAGCAGTACTTC
.	TRBV4-3	TRBD1	TRBJ2-2	CASSQHTGGSAGELFF	TGCGCCAGCAGCCAACACACAGGGGGATCGGCCGGGGAGCTGTTTTTT
.	TRBV7-6	TRBD1	TRBJ2-7	CASTLGGTGTYEQYF	TGTGCCAGCACCTTAGGAGGGACAGGGACATACGAGCAGTACTTC
.	TRBV18	TRBD1	TRBJ1-5	CASSRISTGGGNQPQHF	TGTGCCAGCTCACGCATATCGACAGGGGGAGGCAATCAGCCCCAGCATTTT
.	TRBV7-9	TRBD2	TRBJ2-7	CASSLVERERNEQYF	TGTGCCAGCAGCTTAGTGGAGCGGGAGAGGAACGAGCAGTACTTC
few	TRBV5-6	.	TRBJ1-2	CASSTTTTYGYTF	TGTGCCAGCAGCACGACAACGACCTATGGCTACACCTTC
.	TRBV7-8	.	TRBJ2-2	CASIFSSERGAGELFF	TGTGCCAGCATTTTCTCTAGCGAACGTGGCGCCGGGGAGCTGTTTTTT
.	TRBV7-3	.	TRBJ2-7	CASSLNIRPGPFHEQYF	TGTGCCAGCAGCTTAAATATCAGGCCAGGGCCTTTCCACGAGCAGTACTTC
.	TRBV7-9	TRBD2	TRBJ2-1	CASRTGLGHEQFF	TGTGCCAGCAGGACGGGACTAGGTCATGAGCAGTTCTTC
few	TRBV30	.	TRBJ1-1	CAWSVFSGTEAFF	TGTGCCTGGAGTGTATTTTCCGGGACTGAAGCTTTCTTT
.	TRBV5-1	TRBD2	TRBJ2-1	CASSSSTSGNEQFF	TGCGCCAGCAGCTCGTCAACTAGCGGAAATGAGCAGTTCTTC
.	TRBV7-2	TRBD2	TRBJ2-5	CASSRSSGRRETQYF	TGTGCCAGCAGCCGATCTAGCGGGCGTAGGGAGACCCAGTACTTC
.	TRBV10-3	TRBD1	TRBJ1-1	CAISRAGGTEAFF	TGTGCCATCAGTCGGGCAGGGGGGACTGAAGCTTTCTTT
.	TRBV6-4	TRBD2	TRBJ2-2	CASRTSDTGELFF	TGTGCCAGCAGGACTAGCGACACCGGGGAGCTGTTTTTT
.	TRBV7-3	.	TRBJ1-2	CASSLPGLSNYGYTF	TGTGCCAGCAGCTTACCAGGGCTCTCTAACTATGGCTACACCTTC
.	TRBV15	.	TRBJ1-2	CATSREWQNYGYTF	TGTGCCACCAGCAGAGAGTGGCAGAACTATGGCTACACCTTC
.	TRBV15	TRBD1	TRBJ1-4	CATSSRPGQLDEKLFF	TGTGCCACCAGCAGCAGGCCGGGACAGCTTGATGAAAAACTGTTTTTT
once	TRBV30	TRBD1	TRBJ2-3	CASRSRDRVLYF	TGTGCCTCCCGTTCCCGGGACAGGGTGCTTTATTTT
.	TRBV7-9	.	TRBJ1-2	CASSLEYRTAHFDYGYTF	TGTGCCAGCAGCTTAGAATACAGGACAGCACACTTCGACTATGGCTACACCTTC
.	TRBV5-4	.	TRBJ2-7	CASSLGHGTYEQYF	TGTGCCAGCAGCTTGGGACACGGAACCTACGAGCAGTACTTC
.	TRBV5-6	.	TRBJ2-3	CASSLLGTSTDTQYF	TGTGCCAGCAGCTTGTTGGGCACTAGCACAGATACGCAGTATTTT
.	TRBV29-1	.	TRBJ2-1	CSVEDQVARHYNEQFF	TGCAGCGTTGAAGATCAGGTGGCCAGACATTACAATGAGCAGTTCTTC
.	TRBV21-1	.	TRBJ1-1	CASSRIDRDIFNTEAFF	TGTGCCAGCAGCAGAATAGACAGGGACATCTTCAATACTGAAGCTTTCTTT
.	TRBV30	.	TRBJ1-1	CAWKGLGRGIGTEAFF	TGTGCCTGGAAAGGACTCGGTCGGGGGATTGGCACTGAAGCTTTCTTT
.	TRBV7-2	.	TRBJ2-5	CASSASLYQETQYF	TGTGCCAGCAGCGCTTCACTGTACCAAGAGACCCAGTACTTC
.	TRBV9	.	TRBJ1-1	CASRIAGENTEAFF	TGTGCCAGCAGGATAGCGGGGGAGAACACTGAAGCTTTCTTT